This T cell receptor (beta chain) was captured by sequencing in a study of T-cell memory formation after mild COVID-19. Across the whole study: TCR clustering was largely donor specific.

MiXCR was run by TCRdb on the 5' RACE reads, yielding one entry per CDR3 protein. The data contain about 430,000 distinct CDR3 sequences, under 20% of them singletons. This clonotype showed up many times. V lost 1 base to trimming and J lost 11 bases, with 19 bases between them. This CDR3 region has 14 residues. In germline, CDR1 is SQVTM, CDR2 ANQGSEA. This chain joins TRBV29-1 and TRBJ2-3; D is possibly TRBD1 (6 bases). The sequence derives from a man aged 18 to 30 who had mild COVID-19 (a few samples of this study predate the infection). Cell type and time point are not known. The specimen was PBMCs or a T cell subset sorted from them (not recorded which). The CDR3 DNA reads TGCAGCGTTGAAGCGTCTGGGGGCTTCGTAGGGCAGTATTTT. Translation gives CSVEASGGFVGQYF.